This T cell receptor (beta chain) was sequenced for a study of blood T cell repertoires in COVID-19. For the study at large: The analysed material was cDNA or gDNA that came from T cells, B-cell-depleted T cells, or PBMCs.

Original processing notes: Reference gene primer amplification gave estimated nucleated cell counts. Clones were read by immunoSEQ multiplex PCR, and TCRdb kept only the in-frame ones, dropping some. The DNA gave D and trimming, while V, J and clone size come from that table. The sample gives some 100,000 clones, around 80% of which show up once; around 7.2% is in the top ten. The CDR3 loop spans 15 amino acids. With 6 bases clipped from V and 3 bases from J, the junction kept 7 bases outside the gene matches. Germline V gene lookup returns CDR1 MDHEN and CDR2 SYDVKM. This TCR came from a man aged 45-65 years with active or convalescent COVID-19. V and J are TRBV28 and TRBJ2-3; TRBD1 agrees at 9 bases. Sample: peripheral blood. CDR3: CASRRDRVETDTQYF. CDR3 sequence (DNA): TGTGCCAGCAGGCGGGACAGGGTGGAAACAGATACGCAGTATTTT.